The sequence of this T cell receptor (beta chain) was determined in a study of long-term antiretroviral therapy in people with HIV. The assay, immunoSEQ v3.0, was run at survey level. TCRdb's copy holds only in-frame clones and misses some; the assay was immunoSEQ multiplex PCR. Of about 12,000 clones in the sample, 60% to 80% were seen once. The CDR3 is 15 amino acids. V dropped 2 bases and J dropped 1 base, with 12 bases sitting between them. Germline-derived CDR1 and CDR2 are MNHEY and SVGAGI. The chain has TRBV6-5 and TRBJ2-7; D may be TRBD2 (6 bases). The material was unsorted PBMCs, obtained 0.8 years before starting antiretroviral therapy. This TCR came from a woman aged 40-49 years with HIV. CDR3 DNA sequence: TGTGCCAGCAGTTACGGGAGGTCAATGTCCTACGAGCAGTACTTC. It yields the protein CASSYGRSMSYEQYF.